This T cell receptor beta chain derives from a study of blood T cell repertoires in COVID-19. The wider study: Samples representing acute and convalescent COVID-19 were sourced from the United States, Italy and Spain. PBMCs, B-cell-depleted T cells, or T cells were the source of the cDNA or gDNA that made up the material.

The germline gives CDR1 LGHNT, CDR2 FRNRAP. This CDR3 spans 13 amino acids. The V end lost 7 bases, the J end lost 7 bases, and 14 bases lay between the germline ends. Authors' data handling: How many nucleated cells were present was estimated from reference gene primer amplification. TCRdb keeps only in-frame clones here, not all; method: immunoSEQ multiplex PCR. The DNA was the basis for D and trimming; V, J and clone size are from that table. The repertoire has some 43,000 clones, more than 65% of them found once; the top ten carry less than 25%. The sequence was obtained from an older woman with acute or convalescent COVID-19. The V call is TRBV12-5, the J call TRBJ2-4, with D perhaps TRBD2 (6 bases). The source material was peripheral blood. The CDR3, as DNA: TGTGCTAGTGCCCCCGGGGGATTCAACATTCAGTACTTC. As protein: CASAPGGFNIQYF.